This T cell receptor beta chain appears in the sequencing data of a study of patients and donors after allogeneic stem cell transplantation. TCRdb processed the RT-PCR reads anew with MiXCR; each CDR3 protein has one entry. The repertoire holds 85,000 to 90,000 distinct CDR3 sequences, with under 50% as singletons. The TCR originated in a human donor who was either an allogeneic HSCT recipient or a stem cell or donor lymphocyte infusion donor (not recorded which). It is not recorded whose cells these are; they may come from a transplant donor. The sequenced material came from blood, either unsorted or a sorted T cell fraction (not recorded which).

Here the CDR3 DNA reads TGCAGCTCGGGGACCGTGAACACTGAAGCTTTCTTT. The encoded protein is CSSGTVNTEAFF. The rearrangement joins TRBV29-1 to TRBJ1-1, with TRBD1 as a possible D gene (5 bases). The CDR3 totals 12 residues. V was shortened by 8 bases and J by 0 bases, with 10 bases between the two germline ends. The germline V gene encodes CDR1 SQVTM and CDR2 ANQGSEA.